This T cell receptor beta chain derives from a study of tumour-infiltrating T cells in Burkitt lymphoma. Study-wide context: All epidemiological Burkitt lymphoma subtypes were represented in the cohort. Productive clonality predicted overall and progression-free survival.

In germline, CDR1 is SNHLY, CDR2 FYNNEI. Germline trimming cut 6 bases from V and 2 bases from J; bases unmatched to any gene: 15. The CDR3 spans 19 residues. In this sample, this clone turned up once. The antigen is not known. The study's findings and limits: Public clonotypes, several, appeared across numerous Burkitt lymphoma patients.

Assay used: immunoSEQ multiplex PCR; TCRdb lists only in-frame clones, some missing. The repertoire consists of more than 40,000 clones, with roughly 30% occurring once and the leading ten covering around 3%. The V gene is TRBV2, the J gene TRBJ2-2, with TRBD2 identical over 10 bases. This sequence was found in a human donor with Burkitt lymphoma. Source material: tumor tissue. The CDR3 reads CASSSPTISGGPNTGELFF. The CDR3, as DNA: TGTGCCAGCAGCTCACCCACGATTAGCGGGGGGCCTAACACCGGGGAGCTGTTTTTT.